This T cell receptor (beta chain) was sequenced in a study of blood T cell repertoires in COVID-19. At the level of the study: COVID-19 samples, acute and convalescent, were from the United States, Italy and Spain.

This table comes from immunoSEQ multiplex PCR, and its TCRdb copy is limited to in-frame clones, with some not included. The table lists approximately 280,000 clones, around 85% of them singletons. In assigning cohorts, the study relied on participant-reported clinical history. The CDR3 totals 15 residues. Per the germline V gene, CDR1 is SNHLY and CDR2 is FYNNEI. V lost 5 bases, J lost 2 bases, and 16 bases lay in between. This clone was observed a single time. The sequencing input was PBMCs or T cells enriched from blood (not recorded which). The chain uses TRBV2 and TRBJ2-7; TRBD2 is a possible D gene (6 bases). The TCR originated in a woman aged 35 to 49 who had recovered from COVID-19. CDR3 DNA: TGTGCCAGCAGTCGAATACGGGAGTCAGCCTACGAGCAGTACTTC. This codes for CASSRIRESAYEQYF.